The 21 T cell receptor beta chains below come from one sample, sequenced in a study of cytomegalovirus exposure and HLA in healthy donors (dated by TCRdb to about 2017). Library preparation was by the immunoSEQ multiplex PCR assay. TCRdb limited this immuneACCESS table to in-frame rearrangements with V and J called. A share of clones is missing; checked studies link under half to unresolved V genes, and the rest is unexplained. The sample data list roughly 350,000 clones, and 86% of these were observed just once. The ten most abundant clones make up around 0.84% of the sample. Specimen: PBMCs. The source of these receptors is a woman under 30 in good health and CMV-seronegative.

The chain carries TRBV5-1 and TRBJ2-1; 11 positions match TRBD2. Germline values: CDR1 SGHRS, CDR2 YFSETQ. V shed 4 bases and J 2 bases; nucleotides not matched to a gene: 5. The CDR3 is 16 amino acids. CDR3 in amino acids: CASSPGTSGPYNEQFF. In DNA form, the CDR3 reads TGCGCCAGCAGCCCAGGGACTAGCGGCCCCTACAATGAGCAGTTCTTC.

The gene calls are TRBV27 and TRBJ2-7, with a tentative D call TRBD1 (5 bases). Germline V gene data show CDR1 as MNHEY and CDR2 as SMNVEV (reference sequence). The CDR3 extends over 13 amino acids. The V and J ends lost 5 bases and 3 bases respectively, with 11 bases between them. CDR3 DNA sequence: TGTGCCAGCAGTAAAGGGGCGAGCTACGAGCAGTACTTC. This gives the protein CASSKGASYEQYF.

CDR3 residues: CSGGLNEKLFF. The CDR3 region has the DNA TGCAGCGGGGGACTCAATGAAAAACTGTTTTTT. This sequence joins TRBV29-1 and TRBJ1-4, with a possible D match to TRBD1 (5 bases). CDR1 SQVTM and CDR2 ANQGSEA come from the germline V gene. The CDR3 has 11 amino acids. V was shortened by 7 bases and J by 5 bases, with 8 bases between the two germline ends. Complete variable domain (other parts from reference TRBV29-1 and TRBJ1-4): SAVISQKPSRDICQRGTSLTIQCQVDSQVTMMFWYRQQPGQSLTLIATANQGSEATYESGFVIDKFPISRPNLTFSTLTVSNMSPEDSSIYLCSGGLNEKLFFGSGTQLSVL.

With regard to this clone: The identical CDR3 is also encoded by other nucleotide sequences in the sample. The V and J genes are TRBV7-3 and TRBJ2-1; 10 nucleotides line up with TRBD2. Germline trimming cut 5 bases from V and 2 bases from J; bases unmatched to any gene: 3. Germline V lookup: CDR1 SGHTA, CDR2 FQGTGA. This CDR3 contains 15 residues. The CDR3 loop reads CASSLTSGTYNEQFF. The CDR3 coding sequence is TGTGCCAGCAGCCTCACTAGCGGGACCTACAATGAGCAGTTCTTC.

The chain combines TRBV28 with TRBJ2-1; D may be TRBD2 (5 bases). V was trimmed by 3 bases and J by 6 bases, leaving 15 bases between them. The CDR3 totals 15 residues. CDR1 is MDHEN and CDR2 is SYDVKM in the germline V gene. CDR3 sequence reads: CASSLRAPVGNEQFF. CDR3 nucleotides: TGTGCCAGCAGTTTGAGGGCCCCTGTCGGCAATGAGCAGTTCTTC.

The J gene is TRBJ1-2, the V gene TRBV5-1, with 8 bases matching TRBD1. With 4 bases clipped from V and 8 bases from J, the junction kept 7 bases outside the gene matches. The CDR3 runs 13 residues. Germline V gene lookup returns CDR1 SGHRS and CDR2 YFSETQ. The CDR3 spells CASSLGQGWGYTF. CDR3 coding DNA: TGCGCCAGCAGCCTTGGACAGGGTTGGGGCTACACCTTC.

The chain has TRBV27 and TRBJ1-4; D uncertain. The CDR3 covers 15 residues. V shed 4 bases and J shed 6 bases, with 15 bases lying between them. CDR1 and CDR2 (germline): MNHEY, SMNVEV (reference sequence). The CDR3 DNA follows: TGTGCCAGCAGTTCCCGGAGGCGGATTTATGAAAAACTGTTTTTT. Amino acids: CASSSRRRIYEKLFF.

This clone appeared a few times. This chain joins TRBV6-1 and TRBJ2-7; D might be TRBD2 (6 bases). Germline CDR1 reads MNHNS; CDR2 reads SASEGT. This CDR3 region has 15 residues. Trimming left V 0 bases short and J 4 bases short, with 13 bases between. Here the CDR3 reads CASSEAATSAYEQYF. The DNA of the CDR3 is TGTGCCAGCAGTGAAGCGGCGACTAGTGCATACGAGCAGTACTTC.

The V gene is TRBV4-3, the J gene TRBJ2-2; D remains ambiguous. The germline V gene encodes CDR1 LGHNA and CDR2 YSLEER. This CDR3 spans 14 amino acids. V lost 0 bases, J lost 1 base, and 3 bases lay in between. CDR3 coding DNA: TGCGCCAGCAGCCAAGATCAGAACACCGGGGAGCTGTTTTTT. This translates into CASSQDQNTGELFF.

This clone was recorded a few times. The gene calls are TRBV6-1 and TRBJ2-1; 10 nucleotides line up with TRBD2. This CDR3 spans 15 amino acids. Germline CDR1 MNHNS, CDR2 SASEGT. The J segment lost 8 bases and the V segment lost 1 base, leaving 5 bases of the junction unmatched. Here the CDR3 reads CASSEGASGSDEQFF. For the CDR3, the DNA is TGTGCCAGCAGTGAAGGAGCTAGCGGGAGCGATGAGCAGTTCTTC.

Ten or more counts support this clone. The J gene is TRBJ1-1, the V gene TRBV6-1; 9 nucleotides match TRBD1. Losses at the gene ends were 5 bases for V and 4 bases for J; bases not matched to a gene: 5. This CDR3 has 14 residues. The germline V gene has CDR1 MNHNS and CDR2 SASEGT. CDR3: CASSLDRGSTEAFF. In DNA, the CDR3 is TGTGCCAGCAGTCTGGACAGGGGTTCCACTGAAGCTTTCTTT.

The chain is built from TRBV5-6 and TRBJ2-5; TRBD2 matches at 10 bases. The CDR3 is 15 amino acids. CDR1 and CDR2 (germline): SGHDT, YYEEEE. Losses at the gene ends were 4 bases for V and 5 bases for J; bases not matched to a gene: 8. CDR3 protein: CASSPSGRGEETQYF. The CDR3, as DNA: TGTGCCAGCAGCCCTAGCGGGAGAGGTGAGGAGACCCAGTACTTC.

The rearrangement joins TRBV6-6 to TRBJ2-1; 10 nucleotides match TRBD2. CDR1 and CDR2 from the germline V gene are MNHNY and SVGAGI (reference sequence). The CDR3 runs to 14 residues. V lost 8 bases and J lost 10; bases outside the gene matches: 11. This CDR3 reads CASRGAGGSGEQFF. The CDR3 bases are TGTGCCAGCCGAGGAGCGGGAGGGTCGGGCGAGCAGTTCTTC.

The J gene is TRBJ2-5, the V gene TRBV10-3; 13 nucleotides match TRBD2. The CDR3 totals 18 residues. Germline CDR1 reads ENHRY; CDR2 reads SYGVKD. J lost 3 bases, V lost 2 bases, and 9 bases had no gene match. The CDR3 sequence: CAISEPLGLAGTEETQYF. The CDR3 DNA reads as TGTGCCATCAGTGAGCCCCTGGGACTAGCGGGGACTGAAGAGACCCAGTACTTC.

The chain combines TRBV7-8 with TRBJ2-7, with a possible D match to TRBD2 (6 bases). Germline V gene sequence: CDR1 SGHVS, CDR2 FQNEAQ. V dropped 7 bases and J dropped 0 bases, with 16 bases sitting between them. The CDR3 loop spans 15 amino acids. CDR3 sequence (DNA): TGTGCCAGCATACCGGGGGACTCCGTCTCCTACGAGCAGTACTTC. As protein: CASIPGDSVSYEQYF.

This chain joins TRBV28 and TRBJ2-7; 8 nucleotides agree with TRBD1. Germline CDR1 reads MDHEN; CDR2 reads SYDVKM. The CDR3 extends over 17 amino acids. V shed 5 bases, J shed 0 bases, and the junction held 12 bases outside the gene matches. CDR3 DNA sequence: TGTGCCAGCAGTCCTGGACAGGGCCTACCAATCTCCTACGAGCAGTACTTC. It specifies CASSPGQGLPISYEQYF.

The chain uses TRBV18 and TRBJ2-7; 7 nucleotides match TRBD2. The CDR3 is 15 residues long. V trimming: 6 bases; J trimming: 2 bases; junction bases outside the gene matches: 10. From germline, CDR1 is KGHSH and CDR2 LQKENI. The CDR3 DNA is TGTGCCAGCTCTCCCGGGGGGTCCTCCACCTACGAGCAGTACTTC. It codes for CASSPGGSSTYEQYF.

The CDR3 DNA follows: TGTGCCAGCACCAGGACAGTCAATCAGCCCCAGCATTTT. It translates to CASTRTVNQPQHF. This chain uses TRBV28 with TRBJ1-5, with D possibly matching TRBD1 (6 bases). CDR3 length: 13 amino acids. With 7 bases removed from V and 3 bases from J, the gap between germline ends came to 10 bases. Germline lookup yields CDR1 MDHEN and CDR2 SYDVKM.

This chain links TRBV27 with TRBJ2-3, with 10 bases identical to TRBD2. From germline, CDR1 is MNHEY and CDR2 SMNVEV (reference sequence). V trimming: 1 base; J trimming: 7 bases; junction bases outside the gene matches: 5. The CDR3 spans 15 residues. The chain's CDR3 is CASSLFPSGSNTQYF. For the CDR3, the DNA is TGTGCCAGCAGTTTATTCCCTAGCGGGAGCAATACGCAGTATTTT.

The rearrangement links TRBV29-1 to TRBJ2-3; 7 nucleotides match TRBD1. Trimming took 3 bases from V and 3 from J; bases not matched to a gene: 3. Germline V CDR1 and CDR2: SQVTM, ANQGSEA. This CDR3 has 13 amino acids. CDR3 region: CSVDEQGTDTQYF. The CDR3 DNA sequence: TGCAGCGTTGACGAACAGGGGACAGATACGCAGTATTTT.

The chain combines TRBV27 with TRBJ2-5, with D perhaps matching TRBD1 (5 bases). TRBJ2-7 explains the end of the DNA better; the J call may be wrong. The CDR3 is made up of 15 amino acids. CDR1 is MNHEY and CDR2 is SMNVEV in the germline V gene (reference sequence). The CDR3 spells CASSLQARQTYEQYF. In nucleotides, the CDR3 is TGTGCCAGCAGTTTACAGGCCCGACAGACCTACGAGCAGTACTTC.